The 21 T cell receptor beta chains presented below share a single source sample, sequenced in a study of PD-L1 blockade in urothelial cancer. This table comes from immunoSEQ multiplex PCR, and its TCRdb copy is limited to in-frame clones, with some not included. The sample carries over 45,000 clones, 70% to 90% recorded once. Sequenced material: PBMCs, taken around atezolizumab (anti-PD-L1) treatment. These TCRs come from a man aged 45-65 years with urothelial cancer.

This chain links TRBV2 with TRBJ1-3; D call uncertain. Trimming removed 3 bases from V and 2 bases from J, with 8 bases in between. This CDR3 comprises 14 residues. CDR1 and CDR2 from the germline V gene are SNHLY and FYNNEI. In DNA form, the CDR3 reads TGTGCCAGCAGTGACAGGTTGGCTGGAAACACCATATATTTT. This gives the protein CASSDRLAGNTIYF.

Many counts were recorded for this clone. The gene calls are TRBV27 and TRBJ2-7; D might be TRBD1 (5 bases). The CDR3 is made up of 13 amino acids. Germline CDR1 and CDR2: MNHEY and SMNVEV (reference sequence). Trimming stripped 6 bases from V and 4 bases from J, with 13 bases between. The chain's CDR3 is CASSPWGPYEQYF. The CDR3 nucleotides read TGTGCCAGCAGCCCTTGGGGCCCTTACGAGCAGTACTTC.

V and J are TRBV5-4 and TRBJ1-5; D is unclear. Deletions cut 4 bases from V and 0 bases from J, with 8 bases between. The CDR3 totals 14 residues. Germline V lookup: CDR1 SGHNT, CDR2 YYREEE (reference sequence). The CDR3 reads CASSRRGSNQPQHF. In DNA, the CDR3 is TGTGCCAGCAGCCGACGAGGTAGCAATCAGCCCCAGCATTTT.

V usage is TRBV5-4 and J usage is TRBJ1-2; TRBD1 matches 8 bases. This CDR3 has 14 amino acids. Trimming removed 2 bases from V and 5 bases from J; junction bases left unmatched: 5. The germline V gene has CDR1 SGHNT and CDR2 YYREEE (reference sequence). The CDR3 sequence is CASSLRDRSYGYTF. CDR3 sequence (DNA): TGTGCCAGCAGCTTACGGGACAGGAGTTATGGCTACACCTTC.

This chain joins TRBV27 and TRBJ1-5, with TRBD1 as a possible D gene (5 bases). The germline V gene encodes CDR1 MNHEY and CDR2 SMNVEV (reference sequence). V lost 2 bases and J lost 4, with 12 bases in between. CDR3 length: 15 amino acids. The CDR3 coding sequence is TGTGCCAGCAGTTTACGCAGGGCGACTAATCAGCCCCAGCATTTT. Its protein is CASSLRRATNQPQHF.

The genes are TRBV6-5 and TRBJ2-2, with a weak D call TRBD1 (6 bases). Germline loops: CDR1 MNHEY, CDR2 SVGAGI. CDR3 length: 16 amino acids. V was clipped by 2 bases and J by 5 bases, with 15 bases between them. The CDR3 DNA follows: TGTGCCAGCAGTTACGACCCCAGGGGATCTACCGGGGAGCTGTTTTTT. As protein: CASSYDPRGSTGELFF.

CDR3 nucleotides: TGTGCCAGCAGCCTCAACAGGGTTTTGGGGGCCGGGGAGCTGTTTTTT. Protein sequence: CASSLNRVLGAGELFF. The V and J genes are TRBV7-3 and TRBJ2-2, with D tentatively TRBD1 (6 bases). The CDR3 length is 16 residues. Germline V lookup: CDR1 SGHTA, CDR2 FQGTGA. Trimming stripped 5 bases from V and 6 bases from J, with 19 bases between.

This sequence joins TRBV16 and TRBJ1-5; 10 bases line up with TRBD1. This CDR3 has 15 amino acids. The germline V gene encodes CDR1 KGHSY and CDR2 FQNENV. V dropped 3 bases and J dropped 4; count of bases not matched to a gene: 3. Here the CDR3 DNA reads TGTGCCAGCAGCCACGGACAGGGGGGAAATCAGCCCCAGCATTTT. It translates to CASSHGQGGNQPQHF. The entire variable domain, with the rest obtained from reference TRBV16 and TRBJ1-5, is as follows: GEEVAQTPKHLVRGEGQKAKLYCAPIKGHSYVFWYQQVLKNEFKFLISFQNENVFDETGMPKERFSAKCLPNSPCSLEIQATKLEDSAVYFCASSHGQGGNQPQHFGDGTRLSIL.

The J gene is TRBJ1-1, the V gene TRBV16; 9 bases align to TRBD1. In germline, CDR1 is KGHSY, CDR2 FQNENV. The CDR3 runs to 16 residues. The junction had 12 bases not matched to a gene; V was cut back by 4 bases and J by 6 bases. This chain's CDR3 is CASSLSPGTGYAEAFF. CDR3 nucleotide sequence: TGTGCCAGCAGCCTTTCACCCGGGACAGGGTATGCTGAAGCTTTCTTT.

This chain links TRBV9 with TRBJ2-1; 7 bases fit TRBD2. Germline V gene data show CDR1 as SGDLS and CDR2 as YYNGEE. V lost 3 bases and J lost 8; bases outside the gene matches: 11. The CDR3 has 15 amino acids. As DNA, the CDR3 is TGTGCCAGCAGCGATGGGGGGGATCCCCTCCATGAGCAGTTCTTC. This sequence encodes CASSDGGDPLHEQFF. Combining the CDR3 with reference TRBV9 and TRBJ2-1 gives the whole variable domain DSGVTQTPKHLITATGQRVTLRCSPRSGDLSVYWYQQSLDQGLQFLIQYYNGEERAKGNILERFSAQQFPDLHSELNLSSLELGDSALYFCASSDGGDPLHEQFFGPGTRLTVL.

The rearrangement links TRBV5-4 to TRBJ1-2; D possibly corresponds to TRBD1 (6 bases). The CDR3 consists of 17 residues. V was trimmed by 0 bases and J by 4 bases, leaving 19 bases between them. In germline, CDR1 is SGHNT, CDR2 YYREEE (reference sequence). The CDR3 nucleotides read TGTGCCAGCAGCTTGGTGTACGCAGGGGCGGGGGGCTATGGCTACACCTTC. Translating it yields CASSLVYAGAGGYGYTF.

This clone was seen only a few times. The V and J genes are TRBV19 and TRBJ2-5; 10 bases align to TRBD1. V trimming: 5 bases; J trimming: 4 bases; junction bases outside the gene matches: 4. The CDR3 is made up of 14 amino acids. Germline values: CDR1 LNHDA, CDR2 SQIVND (reference sequence). CDR3 region: CASSGQGGSETQYF. CDR3 DNA: TGTGCCAGTAGTGGACAGGGGGGTTCAGAGACCCAGTACTTC.

The chain recombines TRBV5-6 with TRBJ1-1; tentative D call: TRBD1 (5 bases). The CDR3 consists of 16 residues. Trimming removed 2 bases from V and 0 bases from J, with 14 bases in between. The germline CDR1 and CDR2 sequences are SGHDT and YYEEEE. In DNA form, the CDR3 reads TGTGCCAGCAGCTTTGGGGGAGGAAGTCTGAACACTGAAGCTTTCTTT. It encodes CASSFGGGSLNTEAFF.

The CDR3 protein is CASSWGGSGGGYEQYF. The CDR3 coding sequence is TGTGCCAGCAGCTGGGGGGGTAGCGGAGGCGGGTACGAGCAGTACTTC. The rearrangement joins TRBV5-6 to TRBJ2-7; 7 bases are shared with TRBD2. V lost 3 bases to trimming and J lost 4 bases; unmatched junction nucleotides: 13. This CDR3 is 16 amino acids long. CDR1 is SGHDT, CDR2 YYEEEE, per germline.

Written as DNA, the CDR3 is TGCAGCGTTGAATATACAGCAAACCGCTACGAGCAGTACTTC. It translates to CSVEYTANRYEQYF. The chain employs TRBV29-1 and TRBJ2-7; D uncertain. This CDR3 spans 14 amino acids. Germline lookup yields CDR1 SQVTM and CDR2 ANQGSEA. V lost 2 bases, J lost 3 bases, and 14 bases lay in between.

The gene calls are TRBV25-1 and TRBJ1-5; no definite D call. Trimming stripped 6 bases from V and 3 bases from J, with 18 bases between. The CDR3 is made up of 16 amino acids. Germline V gene lookup returns CDR1 MGHDK and CDR2 SYGVNS. CDR3 loop: CASSSGSTAFNQPQHF. The CDR3 DNA reads as TGTGCCAGCAGCTCAGGTTCAACCGCCTTCAATCAGCCCCAGCATTTT.

The gene calls are TRBV5-1 and TRBJ2-1; 12 bases match TRBD2. Germline V gene lookup returns CDR1 SGHRS and CDR2 YFSETQ. The CDR3 extends over 17 amino acids. V was pared by 0 bases and J by 0 bases, with 1 base of the junction left unmatched. For the CDR3, the DNA is TGCGCCAGCAGCTTGGGACTAGCGGGAGACTCCTACAATGAGCAGTTCTTC. Protein product: CASSLGLAGDSYNEQFF.

The rearrangement joins TRBV30 to TRBJ2-7; perhaps TRBD2 as D (5 bases). The V end was cut by 4 bases, the J end by 10 bases, with 14 bases between. This CDR3 comprises 11 residues. CDR1 is GTSNPN, CDR2 SVGIG, per germline (reference sequence). CDR3 sequence reads: CAWKGGGRQYF. For the CDR3, the DNA is TGTGCCTGGAAAGGCGGTGGGAGACAGTACTTC.

The CDR3 is CATSRGRENNQPQHF. CDR3 DNA: TGTGCCACCAGCAGAGGCAGGGAAAACAATCAGCCCCAGCATTTT. The chain uses TRBV15 and TRBJ1-5, with a tentative D call TRBD1 (5 bases). Germline CDR1 LNHNV, CDR2 YYDKDF (reference sequence). The CDR3 spans 15 residues. Between the trimmed V and J ends, which lost 1 base and 3 bases, there was a span of 10 bases.

The chain uses TRBV18 and TRBJ2-3, with TRBD2 matching over 9 bases. J lost 0 bases, V lost 6 bases, and 7 bases had no gene match. This CDR3 region has 16 residues. Germline CDR1 reads KGHSH; CDR2 reads LQKENI. The chain's CDR3 is CASSPRLAASTDTQYF. The CDR3 DNA is TGTGCCAGCTCGCCGAGACTAGCGGCTAGCACAGATACGCAGTATTTT.

The chain recombines TRBV11-2 with TRBJ2-5, with D possibly matching TRBD2 (5 bases). Looked up from germline, CDR1 is SGHAT and CDR2 is FQNNGV. Trimming removed 5 bases from V and 3 bases from J, with 16 bases in between. The CDR3 contains 15 residues. The CDR3 DNA follows: TGTGCCAGCAGCACCCTGGGGAGCGGCGAAGAGACCCAGTACTTC. This translates into CASSTLGSGEETQYF.